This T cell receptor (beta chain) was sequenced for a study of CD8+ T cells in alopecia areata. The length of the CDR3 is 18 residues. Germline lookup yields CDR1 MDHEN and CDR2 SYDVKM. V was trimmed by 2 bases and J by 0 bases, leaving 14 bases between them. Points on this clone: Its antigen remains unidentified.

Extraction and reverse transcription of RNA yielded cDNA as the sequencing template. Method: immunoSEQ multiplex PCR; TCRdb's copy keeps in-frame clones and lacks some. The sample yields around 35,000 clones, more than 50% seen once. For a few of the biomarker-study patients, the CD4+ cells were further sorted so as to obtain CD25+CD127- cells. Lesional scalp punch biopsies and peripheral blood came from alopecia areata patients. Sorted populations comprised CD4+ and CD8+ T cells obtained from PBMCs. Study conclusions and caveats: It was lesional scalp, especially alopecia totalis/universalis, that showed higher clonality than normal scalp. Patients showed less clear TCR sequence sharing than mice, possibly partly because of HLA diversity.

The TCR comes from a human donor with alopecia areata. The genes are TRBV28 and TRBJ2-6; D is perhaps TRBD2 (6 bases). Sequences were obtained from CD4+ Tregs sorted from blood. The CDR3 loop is CASSLRGGRGSGANVLTF. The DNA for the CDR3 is TGTGCCAGCAGTTTAAGGGGAGGCAGAGGCTCTGGGGCCAACGTCCTGACTTTC. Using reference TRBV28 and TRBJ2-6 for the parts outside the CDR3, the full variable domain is DVKVTQSSRYLVKRTGEKVFLECVQDMDHENMFWYRQDPGLGLRLIYFSYDVKMKEKGDIPEGYSVSREKKERFSLILESASTNQTSMYLCASSLRGGRGSGANVLTFGAGSRLTVL.